Presented here are 5 T cell receptor beta chains from one specimen sequenced in a study of OX40 agonist ivuxolimab in advanced cancers. Method: immunoSEQ multiplex PCR; TCRdb's copy keeps in-frame clones and lacks some. The data hold tens of thousands of clones, with approximately 90% observed a single time. The sequencing used CD4+ or CD8+ T cells sorted from blood, collected in a trial of the OX40 agonist ivuxolimab. Source of these receptors: an adult with an advanced solid tumor such as melanoma, head and neck, liver or kidney cancer.

The chain combines TRBV11-2 with TRBJ1-3; D not resolved. Looked up from germline, CDR1 is SGHAT and CDR2 is FQNNGV. The V end lost 2 bases, the J end lost 0 bases, and 8 bases lay between the germline ends. CDR3 length equals 15 residues. CDR3 coding DNA: TGTGCCAGCAGCTTATTAGGAAGCTCTGGAAACACCATATATTTT. Its translation is CASSLLGSSGNTIYF.

This chain links TRBV7-3 with TRBJ2-1, with D hard to call. The ends were cut back, 3 bases at V and 8 bases at J, with 8 bases in the middle. Germline-derived CDR1 and CDR2 are SGHTA and FQGTGA. The CDR3 is 12 amino acids. CDR3 in DNA: TGTGCCAGCAGCTTTTCTGGGTATGAGCAGTTCTTC. This translates into CASSFSGYEQFF. The full variable domain, completed using reference TRBV7-3 and TRBJ2-1, is GAGVSQTPSNKVTEKGKYVELRCDPISGHTALYWYRQSLGQGPEFLIYFQGTGAADDSGLPNDRFFAVRPEGSVSTLKIQRTERGDSAVYLCASSFSGYEQFFGPGTRLTVL.

This clone appeared once. The rearrangement joins TRBV11-2 to TRBJ1-6; a weak D match, TRBD1 (5 bases). Germline-derived CDR1 and CDR2 are SGHAT and FQNNGV. CDR3 length equals 14 residues. V shed 8 bases and J shed 5 bases, with 13 bases lying between them. This CDR3 reads CASALWGDNSPLHF. CDR3 sequence (DNA): TGTGCCAGCGCTTTATGGGGGGATAATTCACCCCTCCACTTT.

V and J are TRBV15 and TRBJ2-6; 7 positions match TRBD1. This CDR3 contains 21 residues. V lost 3 bases to trimming and J lost 2 bases; unmatched junction nucleotides: 19. Germline loops: CDR1 LNHNV, CDR2 YYDKDF (reference sequence). The CDR3 spells CATSSPSALGQFIPGANVLTF. The CDR3 DNA is TGTGCCACCAGCAGCCCCAGCGCCCTGGGACAGTTTATCCCTGGGGCCAACGTCCTGACTTTC.

The chain couples TRBV27 to TRBJ2-7, with 8 bases lining up with TRBD1. Germline V gene data show CDR1 as MNHEY and CDR2 as SMNVEV (reference sequence). Trimming at V came to 6 bases and at J to 5 bases, leaving 6 bases not matched to a gene. The CDR3 totals 13 residues. The CDR3 here is CASRRTGWHEQYF. The CDR3 DNA reads as TGTGCCAGCAGAAGGACAGGGTGGCACGAGCAGTACTTC.